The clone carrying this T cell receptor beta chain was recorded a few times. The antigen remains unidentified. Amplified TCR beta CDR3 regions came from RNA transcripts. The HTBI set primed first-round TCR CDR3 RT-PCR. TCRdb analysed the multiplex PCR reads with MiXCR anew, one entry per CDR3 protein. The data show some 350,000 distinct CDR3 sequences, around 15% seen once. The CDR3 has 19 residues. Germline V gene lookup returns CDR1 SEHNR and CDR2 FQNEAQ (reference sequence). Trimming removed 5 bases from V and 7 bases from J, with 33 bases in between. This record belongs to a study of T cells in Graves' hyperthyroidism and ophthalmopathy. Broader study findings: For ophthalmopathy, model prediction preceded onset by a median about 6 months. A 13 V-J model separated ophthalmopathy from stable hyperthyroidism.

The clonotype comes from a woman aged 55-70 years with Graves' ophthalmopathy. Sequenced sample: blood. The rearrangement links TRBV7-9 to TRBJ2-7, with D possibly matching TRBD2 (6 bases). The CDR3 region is CASSPWEERPHGFGVEQYF. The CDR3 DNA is TGTGCCAGCAGCCCGTGGGAGGAGCGCCCTCATGGATTTGGAGTAGAGCAGTACTTC.